This T cell receptor beta chain was sequenced during a study of blood T cells in healthy people across ages. Peripheral blood samples of 9 to 10 milliliters were drawn from each donor. The total RNA that was extracted per sample amounted to at least 5.5 micrograms. Primed by a sample-barcoded 5' primer and a J-beta primer mix, a second PCR proceeded for roughly 6 to 12 cycles. Each CDR3 protein gets one entry after TCRdb re-called the 5' RACE reads with MiXCR. The sample consists of about 930,000 distinct CDR3 sequences, 25% to 35% of them appearing once. This clonotype was observed a single time. This CDR3 contains 15 residues. Trimming took off 2 bases at V and 4 bases at J, with 13 bases between the two ends. These data were also reused for a study on T cells of mothers and their children. Per that paper: Roughly six children and their three healthy Caucasian mothers were the donors. Every mother produced more than 8 million TCR beta CDR3 reads, whereas every child provided roughly 3 million.

The TCR was taken from a woman aged 40-49 years in good health. This chain connects TRBV12-3 or TRBV12-4 to TRBJ2-3, with D perhaps matching TRBD1 (5 bases). The sequenced sample consisted of blood. The CDR3 DNA reads as TGTGCCAGCAGTTTAAGGGGTGTTAGAGCAGATACGCAGTATTTT. As protein: CASSLRGVRADTQYF.